The 2 T cell receptor beta chains presented below share a single source sample, sequenced in a study of blood T cell repertoires in COVID-19. Some clones are missing from TCRdb's copy, which holds only in-frame ones; the method was immunoSEQ multiplex PCR. The table has 450,000 or so clones, 70% to 90% seen once. Sequencing was carried out using peripheral blood. The receptors come from a man younger than 35 with COVID-19, enrolled during active disease.

The chain recombines TRBV6-5 with TRBJ2-5; weak D call: TRBD1 (6 bases). Germline CDR1 MNHEY, CDR2 SVGAGI. V shed 0 bases and J shed 4 bases, with 15 bases lying between them. This CDR3 has 16 residues. The CDR3 nucleotides are TGTGCCAGCAGTTACTCGATGGCAGGGGTGTCAGAGACCCAGTACTTC. Translating it yields CASSYSMAGVSETQYF.

The gene calls are TRBV24-1 and TRBJ2-1; D remains unclear. The CDR3 extends over 13 amino acids. The germline gives CDR1 KGHDR, CDR2 SFDVKD. The V end lost 5 bases, the J end lost 8 bases, and 12 bases lay between the germline ends. The CDR3 reads CATSGHMGDEQFF. In DNA, the CDR3 is TGTGCCACCAGTGGGCACATGGGCGATGAGCAGTTCTTC.